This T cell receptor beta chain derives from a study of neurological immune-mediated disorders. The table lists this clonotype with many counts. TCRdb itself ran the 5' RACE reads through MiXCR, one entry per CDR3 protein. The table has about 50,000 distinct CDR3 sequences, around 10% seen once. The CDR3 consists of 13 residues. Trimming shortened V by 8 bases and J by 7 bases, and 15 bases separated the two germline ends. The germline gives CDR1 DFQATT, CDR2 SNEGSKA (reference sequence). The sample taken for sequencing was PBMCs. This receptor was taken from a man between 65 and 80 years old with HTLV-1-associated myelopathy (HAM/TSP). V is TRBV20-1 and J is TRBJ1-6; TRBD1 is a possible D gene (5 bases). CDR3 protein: CSSRDGPNSPLHF. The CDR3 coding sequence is TGCAGTTCCCGGGACGGACCAAATTCACCCCTCCACTTT.